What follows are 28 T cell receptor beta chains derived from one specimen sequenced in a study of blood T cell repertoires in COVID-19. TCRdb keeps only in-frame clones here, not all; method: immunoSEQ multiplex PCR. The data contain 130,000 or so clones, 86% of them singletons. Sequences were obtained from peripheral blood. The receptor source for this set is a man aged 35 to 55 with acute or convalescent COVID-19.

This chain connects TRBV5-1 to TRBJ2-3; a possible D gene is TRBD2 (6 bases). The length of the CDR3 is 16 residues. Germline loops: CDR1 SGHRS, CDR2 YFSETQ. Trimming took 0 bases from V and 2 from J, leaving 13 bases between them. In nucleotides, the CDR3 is TGCGCCAGCAGCTTGGCCGCGTTAGCGGACACAGATACGCAGTATTTT. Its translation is CASSLAALADTDTQYF.

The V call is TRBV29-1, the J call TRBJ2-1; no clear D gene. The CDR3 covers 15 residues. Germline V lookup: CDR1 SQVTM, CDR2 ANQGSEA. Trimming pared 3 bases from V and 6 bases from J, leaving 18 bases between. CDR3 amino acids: CSVDGAPLMANEQFF. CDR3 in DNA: TGCAGCGTTGATGGAGCCCCATTGATGGCCAATGAGCAGTTCTTC.

The CDR3 reads CASSQGDRGLQPQHF. CDR3 nucleotide sequence: TGTGCCAGCAGCCAAGGGGACAGGGGGCTTCAGCCCCAGCATTTT. V is TRBV3-1 (or the pseudogene TRBV3-2) and J is TRBJ1-5; 12 bases align to TRBD1. The CDR3 spans 15 residues. Unmatched junction bases numbered 1, after V lost 1 base and J lost 6 bases. Per germline, CDR1 LGHDT and CDR2 YNNKEL (reference sequence).

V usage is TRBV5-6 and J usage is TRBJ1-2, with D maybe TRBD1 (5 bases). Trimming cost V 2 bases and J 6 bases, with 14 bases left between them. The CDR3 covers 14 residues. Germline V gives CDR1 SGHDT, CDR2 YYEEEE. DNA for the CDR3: TGTGCCAGCAGCTTACCGGGCAGGGTAGATGGCTACACCTTC. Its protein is CASSLPGRVDGYTF.

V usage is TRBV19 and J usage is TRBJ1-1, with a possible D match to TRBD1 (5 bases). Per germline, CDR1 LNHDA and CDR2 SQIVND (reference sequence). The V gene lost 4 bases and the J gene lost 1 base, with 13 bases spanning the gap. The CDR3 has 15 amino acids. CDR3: CASSKSQGWNTEAFF. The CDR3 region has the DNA TGTGCCAGTAGTAAAAGTCAGGGTTGGAACACTGAAGCTTTCTTT. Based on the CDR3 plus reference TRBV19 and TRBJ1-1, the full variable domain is DGGITQSPKYLFRKEGQNVTLSCEQNLNHDAMYWYRQDPGQGLRLIYYSQIVNDFQKGDIAEGYSVSREKKESFPLTVTSAQKNPTAFYLCASSKSQGWNTEAFFGQGTRLTVV.

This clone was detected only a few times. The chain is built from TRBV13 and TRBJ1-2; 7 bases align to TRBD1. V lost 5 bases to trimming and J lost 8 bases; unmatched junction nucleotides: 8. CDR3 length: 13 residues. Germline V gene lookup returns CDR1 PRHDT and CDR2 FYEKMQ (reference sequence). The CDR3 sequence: CASSHRGPGGYTF. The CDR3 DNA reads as TGTGCCAGCAGCCACAGGGGACCGGGAGGCTACACCTTC.

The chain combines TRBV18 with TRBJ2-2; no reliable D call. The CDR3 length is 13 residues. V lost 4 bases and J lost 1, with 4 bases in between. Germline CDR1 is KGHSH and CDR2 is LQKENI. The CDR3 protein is CASSRLNTGELFF. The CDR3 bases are TGTGCCAGCTCACGACTGAACACCGGGGAGCTGTTTTTT.

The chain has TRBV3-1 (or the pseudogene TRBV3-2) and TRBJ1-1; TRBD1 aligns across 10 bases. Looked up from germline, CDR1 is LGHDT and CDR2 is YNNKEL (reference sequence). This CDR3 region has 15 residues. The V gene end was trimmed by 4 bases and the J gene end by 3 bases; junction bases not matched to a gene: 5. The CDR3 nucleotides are TGTGCCAGCAGCCCGACAGGGGGCTGGGACACTGAAGCTTTCTTT. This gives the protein CASSPTGGWDTEAFF.

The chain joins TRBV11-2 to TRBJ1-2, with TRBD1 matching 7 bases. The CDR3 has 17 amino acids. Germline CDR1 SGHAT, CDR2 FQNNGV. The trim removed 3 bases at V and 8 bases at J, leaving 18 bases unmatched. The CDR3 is CASSFPGNGYRGEGYTF. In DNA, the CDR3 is TGTGCCAGCAGCTTCCCGGGTAACGGGTACAGGGGAGAAGGCTACACCTTC.

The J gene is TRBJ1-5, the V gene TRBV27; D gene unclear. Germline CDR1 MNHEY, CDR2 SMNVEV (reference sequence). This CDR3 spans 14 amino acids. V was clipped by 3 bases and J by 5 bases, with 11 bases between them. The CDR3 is CASSFGRQDQPQHF. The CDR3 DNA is TGTGCCAGCAGTTTCGGCAGGCAAGATCAGCCCCAGCATTTT.

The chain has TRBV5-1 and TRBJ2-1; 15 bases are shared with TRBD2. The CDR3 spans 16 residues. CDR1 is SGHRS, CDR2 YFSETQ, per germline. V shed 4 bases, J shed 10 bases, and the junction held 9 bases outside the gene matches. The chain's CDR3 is CASSPGLAGGPREQFF. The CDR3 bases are TGCGCCAGCAGCCCTGGACTAGCGGGAGGGCCTAGGGAGCAGTTCTTC.

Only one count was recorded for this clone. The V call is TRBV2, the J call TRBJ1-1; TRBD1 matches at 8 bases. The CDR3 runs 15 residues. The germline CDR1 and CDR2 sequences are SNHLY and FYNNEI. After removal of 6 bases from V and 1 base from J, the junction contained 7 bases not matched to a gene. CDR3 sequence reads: CASSGTGLTNTEAFF. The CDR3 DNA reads TGTGCCAGCAGCGGGACAGGATTGACGAACACTGAAGCTTTCTTT. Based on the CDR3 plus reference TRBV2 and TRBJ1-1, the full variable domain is EPEVTQTPSHQVTQMGQEVILRCVPISNHLYFYWYRQILGQKVEFLVSFYNNEISEKSEIFDDQFSVERPDGSNFTLKIRSTKLEDSAMYFCASSGTGLTNTEAFFGQGTRLTVV.

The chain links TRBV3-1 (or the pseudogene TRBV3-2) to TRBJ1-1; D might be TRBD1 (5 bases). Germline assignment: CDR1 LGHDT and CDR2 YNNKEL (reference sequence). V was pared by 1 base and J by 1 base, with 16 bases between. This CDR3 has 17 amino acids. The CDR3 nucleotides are TGTGCCAGCAGCCAAGGGGGGAGGGGAGGTTGGAACACTGAAGCTTTCTTT. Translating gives CASSQGGRGGWNTEAFF.

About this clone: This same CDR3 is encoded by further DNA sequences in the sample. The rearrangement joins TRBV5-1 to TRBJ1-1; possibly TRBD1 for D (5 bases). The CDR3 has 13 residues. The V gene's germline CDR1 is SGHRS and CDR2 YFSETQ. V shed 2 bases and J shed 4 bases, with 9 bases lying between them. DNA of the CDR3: TGCGCCAGCAGCTTAGACAGAGTCACTGAAGCTTTCTTT. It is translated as CASSLDRVTEAFF.

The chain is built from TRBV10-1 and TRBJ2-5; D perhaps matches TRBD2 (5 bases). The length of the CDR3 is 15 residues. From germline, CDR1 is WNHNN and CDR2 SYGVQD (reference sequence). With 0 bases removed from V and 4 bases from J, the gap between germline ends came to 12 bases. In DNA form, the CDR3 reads TGCGCCAGCAGTGAGTCAAGAGGGTCAGGAGAGACCCAGTACTTC. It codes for CASSESRGSGETQYF.

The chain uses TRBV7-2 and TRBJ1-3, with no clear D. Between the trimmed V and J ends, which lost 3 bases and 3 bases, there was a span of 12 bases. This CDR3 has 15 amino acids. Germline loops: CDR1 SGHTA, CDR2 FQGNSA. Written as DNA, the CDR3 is TGTGCCAGCAGCTTGAGTACAGACCTTGGAAACACCATATATTTT. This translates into CASSLSTDLGNTIYF. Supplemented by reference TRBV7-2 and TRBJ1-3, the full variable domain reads GAGVSQSPSNKVTEKGKDVELRCDPISGHTALYWYRQSLGQGLEFLIYFQGNSAPDKSGLPSDRFSAERTGGSVSTLTIQRTQQEDSAVYLCASSLSTDLGNTIYFGEGSWLTVV.

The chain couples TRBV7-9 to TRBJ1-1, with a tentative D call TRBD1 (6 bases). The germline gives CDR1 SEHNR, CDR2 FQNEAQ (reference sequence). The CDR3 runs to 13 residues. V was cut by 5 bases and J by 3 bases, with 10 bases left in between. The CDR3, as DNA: TGTGCCAGCAGCGTCGGACAGCACACTGAAGCTTTCTTT. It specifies CASSVGQHTEAFF.

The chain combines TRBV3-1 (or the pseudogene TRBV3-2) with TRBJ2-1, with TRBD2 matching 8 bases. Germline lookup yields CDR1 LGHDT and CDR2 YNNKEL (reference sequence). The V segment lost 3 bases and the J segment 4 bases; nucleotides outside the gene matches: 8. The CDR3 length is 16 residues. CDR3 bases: TGTGCCAGCAGCCATTTAAGACTAGCGAGTTACAATGAGCAGTTCTTC. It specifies CASSHLRLASYNEQFF.

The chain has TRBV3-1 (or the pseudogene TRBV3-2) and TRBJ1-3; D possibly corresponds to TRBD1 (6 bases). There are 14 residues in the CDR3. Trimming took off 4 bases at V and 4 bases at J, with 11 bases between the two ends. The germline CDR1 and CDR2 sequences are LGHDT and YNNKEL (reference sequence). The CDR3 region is CASSPNGQGNTIYF. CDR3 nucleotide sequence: TGTGCCAGCAGCCCAAACGGACAGGGAAACACCATATATTTT.

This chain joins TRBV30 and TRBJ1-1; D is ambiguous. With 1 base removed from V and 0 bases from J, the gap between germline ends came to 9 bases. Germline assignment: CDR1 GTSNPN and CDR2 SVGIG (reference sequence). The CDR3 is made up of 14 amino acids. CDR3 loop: CAWSGRSMNTEAFF. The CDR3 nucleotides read TGTGCCTGGAGTGGGCGGTCCATGAACACTGAAGCTTTCTTT.

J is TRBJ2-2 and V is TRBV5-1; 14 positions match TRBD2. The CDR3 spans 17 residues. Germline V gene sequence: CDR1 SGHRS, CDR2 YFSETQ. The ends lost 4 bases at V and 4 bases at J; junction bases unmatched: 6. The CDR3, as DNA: TGCGCCAGCAGCCCCCGACTAGCGGGAGGGCTCACCGGGGAGCTGTTTTTT. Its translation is CASSPRLAGGLTGELFF.

The CDR3 DNA reads TGTGCCTGGGCTTGGGGGGAGAACACTGAAGCTTTCTTT. Translated, it gives CAWAWGENTEAFF. The chain joins TRBV30 to TRBJ1-1; maybe TRBD1 (5 bases). The germline CDR1 and CDR2 sequences are GTSNPN and SVGIG (reference sequence). The CDR3 covers 13 residues. The V end lost 5 bases, the J end lost 1 base, and 11 bases lay between the germline ends.

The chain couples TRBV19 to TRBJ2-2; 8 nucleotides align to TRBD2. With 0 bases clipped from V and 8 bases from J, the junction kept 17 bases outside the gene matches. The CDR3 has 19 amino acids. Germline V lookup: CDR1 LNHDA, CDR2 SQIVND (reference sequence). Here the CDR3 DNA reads TGTGCCAGTAGTATAGATAGGAACTCCGGACTAGCTGATGAGGGGGAGCTGTTTTTT. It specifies CASSIDRNSGLADEGELFF.

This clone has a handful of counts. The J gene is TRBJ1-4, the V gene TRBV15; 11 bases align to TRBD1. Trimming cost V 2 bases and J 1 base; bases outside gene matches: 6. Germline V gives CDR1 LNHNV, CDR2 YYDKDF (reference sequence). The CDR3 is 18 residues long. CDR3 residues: CATSRQRTGGLTNEKLFF. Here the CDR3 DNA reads TGTGCCACCAGCAGACAAAGGACAGGGGGCCTAACTAATGAAAAACTGTTTTTT.

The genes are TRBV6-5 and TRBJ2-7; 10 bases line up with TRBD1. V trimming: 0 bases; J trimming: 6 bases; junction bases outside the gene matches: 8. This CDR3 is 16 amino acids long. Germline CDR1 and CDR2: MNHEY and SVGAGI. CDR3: CASSYSTVGQGGEQYF. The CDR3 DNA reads TGTGCCAGCAGTTACTCGACGGTCGGACAGGGGGGCGAGCAGTACTTC.

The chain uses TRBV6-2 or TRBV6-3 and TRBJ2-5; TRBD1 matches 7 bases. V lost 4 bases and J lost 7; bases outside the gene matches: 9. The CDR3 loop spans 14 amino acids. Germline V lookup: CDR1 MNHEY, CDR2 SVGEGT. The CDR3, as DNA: TGTGCCAGCAGTTCCCTGACAGGGTTTGGGACCCAGTACTTC. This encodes CASSSLTGFGTQYF.

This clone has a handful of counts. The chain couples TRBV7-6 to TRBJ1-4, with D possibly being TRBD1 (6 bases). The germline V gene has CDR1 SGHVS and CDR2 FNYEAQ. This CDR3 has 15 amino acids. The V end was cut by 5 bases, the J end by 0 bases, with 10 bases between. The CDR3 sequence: CASSPQGTTNEKLFF. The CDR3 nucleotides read TGTGCCAGCAGCCCACAGGGTACAACTAATGAAAAACTGTTTTTT.

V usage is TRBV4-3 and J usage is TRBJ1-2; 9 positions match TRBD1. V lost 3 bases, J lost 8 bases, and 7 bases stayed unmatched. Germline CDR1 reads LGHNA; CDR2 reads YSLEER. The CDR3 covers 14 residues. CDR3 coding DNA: TGCGCCAGCAGCCAGGTACAGGGGGCGGAGGGCTACACCTTC. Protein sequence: CASSQVQGAEGYTF.